This note documents a single TCR beta chain sequence. cDNA reverse transcribed from extracted RNA served as the sequencing template. Measured with immunoSEQ multiplex PCR; TCRdb has only the in-frame clones, and not every one. This sample has 210,000 or so clones, with under 70% found just once. The data were taken from a study of CD8+ T cells in alopecia areata. This sample's treatment: oral pan-JAK inhibitor, 5-10 mg twice daily. Germline V gene lookup returns CDR1 SGHRS and CDR2 YFSETQ. The CDR3 contains 17 residues. Trimming took off 4 bases at V and 0 bases at J, with 19 bases between the two ends.

This clonotype was obtained from a human donor with alopecia areata. Source: CD4+ T cells sorted from blood, taken at approximately week 42, from a patient treated with tofacitinib. V usage is TRBV5-1 and J usage is TRBJ2-5, with D maybe TRBD1 (6 bases). The CDR3 DNA reads TGCGCCAGCAGCACCTCCCGACAGGAGCTGTACCAAGAGACCCAGTACTTC. Translated: CASSTSRQELYQETQYF.